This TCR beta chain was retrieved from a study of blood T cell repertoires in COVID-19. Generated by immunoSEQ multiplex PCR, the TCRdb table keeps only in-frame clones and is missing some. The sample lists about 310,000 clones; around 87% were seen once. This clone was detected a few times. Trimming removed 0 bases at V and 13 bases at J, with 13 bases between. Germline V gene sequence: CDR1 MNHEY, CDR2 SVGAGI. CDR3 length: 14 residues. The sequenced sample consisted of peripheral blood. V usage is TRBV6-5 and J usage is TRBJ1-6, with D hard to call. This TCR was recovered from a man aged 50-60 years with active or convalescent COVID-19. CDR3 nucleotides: TGTGCCAGCAGTTACTCCATGCGCGGAGGGCCCCTCCACTTT. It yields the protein CASSYSMRGGPLHF.